The rows below give T cell receptor beta chains drawn from one sample of a study of blood T cell repertoires in COVID-19. The data were produced by immunoSEQ multiplex PCR, yet TCRdb's version contains in-frame clones alone and is incomplete. The sample lists about 140,000 clones, 84% occurring once. Sequencing was done on a sample of peripheral blood. These receptors came from a human donor in a cohort sampled during active COVID-19. CDR3s include the opening cysteine and the closing phenylalanine or tryptophan. Fields, in order: clone size, J gene, V gene, D gene, CDR3 DNA, CDR3 protein. D genes are given only for firm matches. Some rows have no size entry. The others give once, few or many, or a class for an expanded clone.

-	TRBJ2-7	TRBV28	-	TGTGCCAGCACCTACGCGAGGGTCTCCTACGAGCAGTACTTC	CASTYARVSYEQYF
-	TRBJ2-7	TRBV3-1/TRBV3-2	-	TGTGCCAGCAGCCAGACAGTGGAGGAGCAGTACTTC	CASSQTVEEQYF
-	TRBJ2-5	TRBV10-3	TRBD2	TGTGCCATCAGTGAGTCGATGGAGCGGGGGGGCCTCCAAGAGACCCAGTACTTC	CAISESMERGGLQETQYF
-	TRBJ1-2	TRBV5-1	-	TGCGCCAGCAGCTTGCATCGGGATGGCTACACCTTC	CASSLHRDGYTF
-	TRBJ2-7	TRBV9	-	TGTGCCAGCAGCGTAGTGTCGGCAGGGGGGGAGCAGTACTTC	CASSVVSAGGEQYF
-	TRBJ2-5	TRBV5-5	-	TGTGCCAGCAGCATGGTGGAGCCCCAAGAGACCCAGTACTTC	CASSMVEPQETQYF
once	TRBJ2-2	TRBV5-4	-	TGTGCCAGCAGCTCTCCTCTTTCTAGCCCACCTCCCACCGGGGAGCTGTTTTTT	CASSSPLSSPPPTGELFF
-	TRBJ1-2	TRBV19	TRBD1	TGTGCCAGTAGTAATTGGCGACGGACAGGGGGCCAAACGACCAACTATGGCTACACCTTC	CASSNWRRTGGQTTNYGYTF
-	TRBJ1-1	TRBV29-1	TRBD1	TGCAGCGCCGGGACAGCCAACACTGAAGCTTTCTTT	CSAGTANTEAFF
-	TRBJ1-6	TRBV12-5	-	TGTGCTAGTGGTTTGGATCTCGTCAGGGACTCCTATAATTCACCCCTCCACTTT	CASGLDLVRDSYNSPLHF
-	TRBJ2-6	TRBV11-3	TRBD1	TGTGCCAGCAGCCCCGGACAGGGGGCAACCCTCTCCGGGGCCAACGTCCTGACTTTC	CASSPGQGATLSGANVLTF
-	TRBJ2-7	TRBV7-8	-	TGTGCCAGCAGCCCGTCAGTCCACGAGCAGTACTTC	CASSPSVHEQYF
-	TRBJ1-4	TRBV6-5	-	TGTGCCAGCAGTTACTCCCGGGGTGAAAAACTGTTTTTT	CASSYSRGEKLFF
-	TRBJ2-7	TRBV15	-	TGTGCCACCAGGCGGCTGGCGGCGGACGAGCAGTACTTC	CATRRLAADEQYF
once	TRBJ2-7	TRBV19	TRBD1	TGTGCCAGTAGTATAGTCGCAGGGGGTGTCGACGAGCAGTACTTC	CASSIVAGGVDEQYF
-	TRBJ1-6	TRBV7-3	-	TGTGCCAGCAGCTTAATAGGGTCAGGGTCACCCCTCCACTTT	CASSLIGSGSPLHF
-	TRBJ1-4	TRBV11-2	-	TGTGCCAGCAGCCCCCTGGAGAAGACTACAACTAATGAAAAACTGTTTTTT	CASSPLEKTTTNEKLFF
-	TRBJ1-3	TRBV2	-	TGTGCCAGCCTTTCGGGAGGGGCTGGAAACACCATATATTTT	CASLSGGAGNTIYF
-	TRBJ2-7	TRBV5-5	TRBD2	TGTGCCAGCAGTACTAGCGGGGGTAGACTTGAGCAGTACTTC	CASSTSGGRLEQYF
-	TRBJ2-7	TRBV7-2	-	TGTGCCAGCGCAGAACGGAGCTCCTACGAGCAGTACTTC	CASAERSSYEQYF
-	TRBJ2-7	TRBV11-2	-	TGTGCCAGCAGCCAAGGGGGGGGCAGGGACGAGCAGTACTTC	CASSQGGGRDEQYF
-	TRBJ1-2	TRBV2	TRBD1	TGTGCCAGCACCCAGGACAGGGCAAACTATGGCTACACCTTC	CASTQDRANYGYTF
-	TRBJ2-3	TRBV11-2	-	TGTGCCAGCAGCTTACGTCTAGCTCGGGCAGATACGCAGTATTTT	CASSLRLARADTQYF
-	TRBJ2-1	TRBV28	-	TGTGCCAGCAGTTCTTTTTCTAGAGGGAACAATGAGCAGTTCTTC	CASSSFSRGNNEQFF
few	TRBJ1-2	TRBV5-1	TRBD1	TGCGCCAGCAGCTCCGACCGACAGGGTCGGAAGGGCTACACCTTC	CASSSDRQGRKGYTF
-	TRBJ2-1	TRBV29-1	TRBD2	TGCAGCGTTGATGCGACTAGCGGGCCTTACAATGAGCAGTTCTTC	CSVDATSGPYNEQFF
-	TRBJ1-2	TRBV19	-	TGTGCCAGTAGGCTCTCATCAGGGTCTGGCTACACCTTC	CASRLSSGSGYTF
-	TRBJ2-1	TRBV4-2	TRBD1	TGTGCCAGCAGCCAAGTAGGGGGCACTCACAATGAGCAGTTCTTC	CASSQVGGTHNEQFF
-	TRBJ1-4	TRBV10-3	-	TGTGCCATCGGGACAAACGGTAATGAAAAACTGTTTTTT	CAIGTNGNEKLFF
-	TRBJ2-1	TRBV5-1	TRBD1	TGCGCCAGCAGCTTGGAGACAGGGTTAAGGTTGGATGAGCAGTTCTTC	CASSLETGLRLDEQFF
few	TRBJ2-2	TRBV14	-	TGTGCCAGCAGCCAAAGTAGGGGATACACCGGGGAGCTGTTTTTT	CASSQSRGYTGELFF
once	TRBJ1-5	TRBV11-1	TRBD1	TGTGCCAGCAGCCCGAACAGGGGTCAGCCCCAGCATTTT	CASSPNRGQPQHF